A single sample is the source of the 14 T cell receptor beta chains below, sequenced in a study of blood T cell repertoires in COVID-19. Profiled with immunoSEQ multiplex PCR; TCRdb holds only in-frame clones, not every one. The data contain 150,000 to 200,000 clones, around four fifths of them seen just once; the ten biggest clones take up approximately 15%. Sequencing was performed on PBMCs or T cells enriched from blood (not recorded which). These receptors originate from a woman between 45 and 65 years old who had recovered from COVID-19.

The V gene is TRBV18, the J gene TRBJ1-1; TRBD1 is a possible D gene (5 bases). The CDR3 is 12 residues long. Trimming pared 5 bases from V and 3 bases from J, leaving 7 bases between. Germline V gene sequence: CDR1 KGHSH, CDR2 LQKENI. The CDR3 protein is CASSTGDTEAFF. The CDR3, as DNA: TGTGCCAGCTCAACGGGGGACACTGAAGCTTTCTTT.

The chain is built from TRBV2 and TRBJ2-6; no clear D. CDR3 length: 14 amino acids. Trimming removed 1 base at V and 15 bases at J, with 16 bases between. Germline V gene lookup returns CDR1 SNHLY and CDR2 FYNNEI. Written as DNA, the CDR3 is TGTGCCAGCAGTGAAGGTGGGCTGAGAATAGGCCTGACTTTC. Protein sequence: CASSEGGLRIGLTF.

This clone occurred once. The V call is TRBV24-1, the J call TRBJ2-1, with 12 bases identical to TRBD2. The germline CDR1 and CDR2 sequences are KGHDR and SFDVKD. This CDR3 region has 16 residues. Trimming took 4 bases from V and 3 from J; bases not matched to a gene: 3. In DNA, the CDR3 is TGTGCCACCAGTGACGCTAGCGGGAGGGTCTACAATGAGCAGTTCTTC. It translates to CATSDASGRVYNEQFF.

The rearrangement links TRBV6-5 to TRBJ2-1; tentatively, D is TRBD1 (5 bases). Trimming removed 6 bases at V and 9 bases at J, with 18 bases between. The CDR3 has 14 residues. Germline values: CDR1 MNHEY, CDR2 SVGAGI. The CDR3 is CASSPLPQGSEQFF. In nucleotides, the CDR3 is TGTGCCAGCAGCCCCCTACCGCAGGGTAGTGAGCAGTTCTTC.

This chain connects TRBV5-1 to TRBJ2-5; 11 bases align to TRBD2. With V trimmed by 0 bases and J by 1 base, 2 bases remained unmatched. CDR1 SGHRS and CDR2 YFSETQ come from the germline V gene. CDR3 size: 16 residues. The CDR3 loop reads CASSLVGTSGQETQYF. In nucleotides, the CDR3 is TGCGCCAGCAGCTTGGTCGGGACTAGCGGCCAAGAGACCCAGTACTTC. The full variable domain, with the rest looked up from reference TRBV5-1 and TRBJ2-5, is KAGVTQTPRYLIKTRGQQVTLSCSPISGHRSVSWYQQTPGQGLQFLFEYFSETQRNKGNFPGRFSGRQFSNSRSEMNVSTLELGDSALYLCASSLVGTSGQETQYFGPGTRLLVL.

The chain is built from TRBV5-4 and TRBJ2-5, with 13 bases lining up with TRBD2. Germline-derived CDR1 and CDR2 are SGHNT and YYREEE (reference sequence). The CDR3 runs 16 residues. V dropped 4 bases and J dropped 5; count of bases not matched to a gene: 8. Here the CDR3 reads CASSLGLAGSIETQYF. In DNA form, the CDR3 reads TGTGCCAGCAGCCTGGGACTAGCGGGATCTATCGAGACCCAGTACTTC.

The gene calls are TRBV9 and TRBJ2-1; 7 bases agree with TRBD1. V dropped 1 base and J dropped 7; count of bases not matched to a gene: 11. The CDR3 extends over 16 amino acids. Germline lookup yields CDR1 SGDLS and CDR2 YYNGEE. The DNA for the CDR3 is TGTGCCAGCAGCGTATCGACAGGGATATTTGTGAATGAGCAGTTCTTC. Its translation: CASSVSTGIFVNEQFF.

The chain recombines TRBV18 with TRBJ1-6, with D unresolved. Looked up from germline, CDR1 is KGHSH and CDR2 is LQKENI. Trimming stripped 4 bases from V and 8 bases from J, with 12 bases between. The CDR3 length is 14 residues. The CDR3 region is CASSLNTRDSPLHF. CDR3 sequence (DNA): TGTGCCAGCTCACTTAATACGAGGGATTCACCCCTCCACTTT.

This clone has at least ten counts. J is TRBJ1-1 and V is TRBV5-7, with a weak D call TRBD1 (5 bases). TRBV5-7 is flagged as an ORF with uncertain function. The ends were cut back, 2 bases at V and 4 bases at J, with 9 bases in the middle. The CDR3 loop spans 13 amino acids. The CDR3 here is CASSFGRATEAFF. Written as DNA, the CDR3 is TGTGCCAGCAGCTTTGGCAGGGCCACTGAAGCTTTCTTT.

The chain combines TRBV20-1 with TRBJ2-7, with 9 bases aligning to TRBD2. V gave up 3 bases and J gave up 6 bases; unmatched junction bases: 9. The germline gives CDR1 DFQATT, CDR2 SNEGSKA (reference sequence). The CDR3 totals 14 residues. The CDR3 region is CSASELAGVREQYF. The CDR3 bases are TGCAGTGCTAGTGAGTTAGCGGGAGTGCGCGAGCAGTACTTC.

CDR3 DNA: TGTGCCAGCAGCTTAGCGAGGGTTGGACAGCCCCAGCATTTT. Its translation is CASSLARVGQPQHF. The V and J genes are TRBV7-8 and TRBJ1-5, with no clear D. Germline V gene sequence: CDR1 SGHVS, CDR2 FQNEAQ. The V end lost 0 bases, the J end lost 7 bases, and 10 bases lay between the germline ends. The CDR3 is 14 residues long.

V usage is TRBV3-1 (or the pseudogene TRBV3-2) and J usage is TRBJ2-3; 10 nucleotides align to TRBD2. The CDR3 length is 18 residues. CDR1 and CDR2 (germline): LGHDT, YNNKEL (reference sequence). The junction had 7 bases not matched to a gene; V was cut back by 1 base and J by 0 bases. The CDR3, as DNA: TGTGCCAGCAGCCAAGTTCAGCGGGGGGGATCCAGCACAGATACGCAGTATTTT. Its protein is CASSQVQRGGSSTDTQYF.

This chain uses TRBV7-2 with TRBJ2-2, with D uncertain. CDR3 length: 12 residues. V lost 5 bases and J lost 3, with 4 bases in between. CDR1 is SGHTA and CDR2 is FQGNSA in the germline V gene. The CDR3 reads CASSPYTGELFF. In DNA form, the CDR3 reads TGTGCCAGCAGCCCGTACACCGGGGAGCTGTTTTTT.

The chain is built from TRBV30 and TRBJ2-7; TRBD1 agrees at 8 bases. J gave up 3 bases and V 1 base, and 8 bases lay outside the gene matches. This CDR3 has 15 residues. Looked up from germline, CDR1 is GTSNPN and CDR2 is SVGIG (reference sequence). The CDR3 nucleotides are TGTGCCTGGAGTGGGGACAGGCGCTCTGGCTACGAGCAGTACTTC. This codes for CAWSGDRRSGYEQYF.